This T cell receptor beta chain was obtained from a study of blood T cell repertoires in COVID-19. For the study at large: COVID-19 samples, acute and convalescent, were from the United States, Italy and Spain.

CDR1 SGHTA and CDR2 FQGNSA come from the germline V gene. Unmatched junction bases numbered 4, after V lost 3 bases and J lost 8 bases. The CDR3 totals 14 residues. TCRdb keeps only in-frame clones here, not all; method: immunoSEQ multiplex PCR. Here the sample spans about 260,000 clones, almost 85% being singletons. Material: peripheral blood. The chain is built from TRBV7-2 and TRBJ2-1, with 10 bases that match TRBD2. The TCR comes from a woman older than 75 with acute or convalescent COVID-19. In DNA form, the CDR3 reads TGTGCCAGCAGCTTGGGTCTAGCGGGAGATGAGCAGTTCTTC. Residues: CASSLGLAGDEQFF.